Detailed here is one T cell receptor beta chain. Its cognate antigen is unknown. Germline CDR1 reads SGHAT; CDR2 reads FQNNGV. With 5 bases clipped from V and 2 bases from J, the junction kept 4 bases outside the gene matches. There are 17 residues in the CDR3. Autoimmune disease history or systemic immunosuppression led to patients being barred. Repertoires were generated with immunoSEQ multiplex PCR, while TCRdb's copy carries only in-frame clones and drops some. The sample records roughly 92,000 clones, about 90% being singletons. The sample comes from a study of OX40 agonist ivuxolimab in advanced cancers. Regarding the study as a whole: Antigen specificity was not determined for the expanded peripheral T cells.

The sequence was collected from an adult with an advanced solid tumor such as melanoma, head and neck, liver or kidney cancer. The V call is TRBV11-2, the J call TRBJ2-3, with 16 nucleotides matching TRBD2. The sample in question was CD4+ or CD8+ T cells sorted from blood, obtained in a trial of the OX40 agonist ivuxolimab. The CDR3 reads CASSQGTSGRATDTQYF. DNA for the CDR3: TGTGCCAGCAGCCAGGGGACTAGCGGGAGGGCCACAGATACGCAGTATTTT.